Presented here are 28 T cell receptor beta chains from one specimen sequenced in a study of CD8 T cells in ankylosing spondylitis. Each CDR3 protein is one row after TCRdb ran MiXCR on the 5' RACE reads. The sample includes roughly 150,000 distinct CDR3 sequences, 6% to 8% of them seen just once. Sequencing input: blood, either unsorted or a sorted T cell fraction (not recorded which). The receptors derive from a female donor with ankylosing spondylitis or in good health (not recorded which).

This clonotype was found many times. The CDR3 region is CASSSNDRVYGYTF. CDR3 sequence (DNA): TGTGCCAGCAGCTCAAACGACAGGGTGTATGGCTACACCTTC. The rearrangement links TRBV7-9 to TRBJ1-2; 7 nucleotides align to TRBD1. This CDR3 region has 14 residues. CDR1 is SEHNR and CDR2 is FQNEAQ in the germline V gene (reference sequence). With V trimmed by 4 bases and J by 5 bases, 7 bases remained unmatched.

The table lists this clonotype with many counts. The chain carries TRBV7-9 and TRBJ2-3; possible D gene TRBD1, 5 bases. This CDR3 is built from 14 residues. The V end lost 8 bases, the J end lost 13 bases, and 25 bases lay between the germline ends. CDR1 SEHNR and CDR2 FQNEAQ come from the germline V gene (reference sequence). The CDR3 bases are TGTGCCAGCCGGTCGACAGAATTCACACGATGGGAGTATTTT. Its protein is CASRSTEFTRWEYF.

This clonotype was found a few times. The V call is TRBV9, the J call TRBJ2-3; D not certain. Trimming took off 1 base at V and 0 bases at J, with 12 bases between the two ends. This CDR3 comprises 16 residues. Per germline, CDR1 SGDLS and CDR2 YYNGEE. Here the CDR3 DNA reads TGTGCCAGCAGCGTAATGGTGGGTGGAAGCACAGATACGCAGTATTTT. Amino acids: CASSVMVGGSTDTQYF. Full variable domain (outside the CDR3, taken from reference TRBV9 and TRBJ2-3): DSGVTQTPKHLITATGQRVTLRCSPRSGDLSVYWYQQSLDQGLQFLIQYYNGEERAKGNILERFSAQQFPDLHSELNLSSLELGDSALYFCASSVMVGGSTDTQYFGPGTRLTVL.

The CDR3 DNA follows: TGTGCCAGCTCACGAGACAGGGGGGGAAATGAGCAGTTCTTC. It encodes CASSRDRGGNEQFF. The rearrangement uses TRBV18 and TRBJ2-1, with 9 bases lining up with TRBD1. Germline V gene data show CDR1 as KGHSH and CDR2 as LQKENI. The CDR3 extends over 14 amino acids. J was trimmed by 7 bases and V by 4 bases; bases with no gene match: 5.

The chain recombines TRBV7-9 with TRBJ2-1; tentative D call: TRBD1 (6 bases). Germline values: CDR1 SEHNR, CDR2 FQNEAQ (reference sequence). Trimming removed 1 base from V and 8 bases from J, with 9 bases in between. This CDR3 comprises 13 residues. DNA of the CDR3: TGTGCCAGCAGCTTAGGGGCAGGGGATGAGCAGTTCTTC. This translates into CASSLGAGDEQFF.

This clonotype was seen a few times. V usage is TRBV23-1 and J usage is TRBJ2-5, with 9 bases matching TRBD2. TRBV23-1 is reported as an ORF; its role is uncertain. The V and J ends lost 6 bases and 6 bases, in that order; junction bases with no gene match: 14. The CDR3 is 16 residues long. The CDR3 reads CASSPGSSGGWKTQYF. The CDR3 DNA reads as TGCGCCAGCAGCCCTGGGAGTAGCGGGGGCTGGAAGACCCAGTACTTC.

This clonotype was seen many times. The chain is built from TRBV29-1 and TRBJ2-7; no clear D. Trimming pared 4 bases from V and 1 base from J, leaving 11 bases between. The CDR3 sequence is 13 residues long. The germline V gene encodes CDR1 SQVTM and CDR2 ANQGSEA. The CDR3 here is CSVAQTGSYEQYF. The CDR3 DNA follows: TGCAGCGTTGCCCAGACTGGATCCTACGAGCAGTACTTC.

This clonotype was recorded many times. The chain combines TRBV4-1 with TRBJ2-1; D is unresolved. Between the trimmed V and J ends, which lost 5 bases and 6 bases, there was a span of 14 bases. The CDR3 is 14 residues long. CDR1 is MGHRA and CDR2 is YSYEKL in the germline V gene. This CDR3 is CASSWRVISNEQFF. The CDR3 nucleotides read TGCGCCAGCAGCTGGAGAGTGATATCCAATGAGCAGTTCTTC.

Many counts were recorded for this clonotype. The chain combines TRBV29-1 with TRBJ1-2; TRBD1 matches at 8 bases. The germline CDR1 and CDR2 sequences are SQVTM and ANQGSEA. V dropped 2 bases and J dropped 2; count of bases not matched to a gene: 1. This CDR3 contains 13 residues. This chain's CDR3 is CSVERQGNYGYTF. CDR3 bases: TGCAGCGTTGAAAGACAGGGGAACTATGGCTACACCTTC.

The J gene is TRBJ1-2, the V gene TRBV5-1; 7 bases match TRBD1. The CDR3 length is 14 residues. Germline values: CDR1 SGHRS, CDR2 YFSETQ. Trimming removed 3 bases from V and 4 bases from J; junction bases left unmatched: 6. The CDR3 region is CASSSGQQVYGYTF. CDR3 nucleotides: TGCGCCAGCAGCTCGGGACAGCAAGTCTATGGCTACACCTTC.

This clonotype showed up many times. The chain carries TRBV12-3 or TRBV12-4 and TRBJ1-2, with TRBD1 matching 7 bases. The CDR3 covers 13 residues. Trimming removed 6 bases from V and 6 bases from J; junction bases left unmatched: 7. The CDR3 region is CASSNPGQDGYTF. For the CDR3, the DNA is TGTGCCAGCAGCAACCCAGGACAGGATGGCTACACCTTC.

This clonotype was picked up many times. CDR3 protein: CASSQVAGASDTQYF. CDR3 nucleotide sequence: TGTGCCAGCAGCCAAGTGGCGGGGGCCTCCGATACGCAGTATTTT. The rearrangement joins TRBV7-3 to TRBJ2-3; a weak D match, TRBD2 (7 bases). The CDR3 spans 15 residues. Trimming left V 5 bases short and J 6 bases short, with 18 bases between. The germline gives CDR1 SGHTA, CDR2 FQGTGA.

In its sample, this clonotype was seen a few times. The chain combines TRBV10-3 with TRBJ1-1; perhaps TRBD1 as D (5 bases). V lost 4 bases to trimming and J lost 4 bases, with 19 bases between them. This CDR3 has 16 amino acids. Germline CDR1 is ENHRY and CDR2 is SYGVKD. The DNA for the CDR3 is TGTGCCATCAGTGGGCTTGGCCCATCGGGGGGCACTGAAGCTTTCTTT. This encodes CAISGLGPSGGTEAFF.

This clonotype appeared many times. This sequence joins TRBV20-1 and TRBJ1-2, with D unclear. Germline V gives CDR1 DFQATT, CDR2 SNEGSKA (reference sequence). Trimming shortened V by 3 bases and J by 7 bases, and 18 bases separated the two germline ends. The CDR3 loop spans 14 amino acids. For the CDR3, the DNA is TGCAGTGCTAGGGGAGATAACCTCCGGGGTGGCTACACCTTC. This gives the protein CSARGDNLRGGYTF.

This clonotype was seen at least ten times. The DNA for the CDR3 is TGTGCCATCAGTGGGCAGGGTCGCGAGCAGTACTTC. Its translation is CAISGQGREQYF. The V and J genes are TRBV10-3 and TRBJ2-7; D might be TRBD1 (5 bases). Trimming cost V 4 bases and J 6 bases, with 10 bases left between them. Germline CDR1 is ENHRY and CDR2 is SYGVKD. This CDR3 has 12 residues.

At least ten counts were recorded for this clonotype. This sequence joins TRBV15 and TRBJ1-3; TRBD1 aligns across 8 bases. The CDR3 is 17 amino acids. CDR1 is LNHNV, CDR2 YYDKDF, per germline (reference sequence). V was pared by 4 bases and J by 0 bases, with 8 bases of the junction left unmatched. CDR3 protein: CATSIGTGSHSGNTIYF. DNA for the CDR3: TGTGCCACCAGCATCGGGACAGGTAGCCACTCTGGAAACACCATATATTTT.

This clonotype was seen a handful of times. V is TRBV5-1 and J is TRBJ2-7, with unresolved D. This CDR3 is 14 amino acids long. The germline V gene encodes CDR1 SGHRS and CDR2 YFSETQ. With 0 bases removed from V and 0 bases from J, the gap between germline ends came to 7 bases. The chain's CDR3 is CASSLVGNSYEQYF. The CDR3 nucleotides are TGCGCCAGCAGCTTGGTTGGCAACTCCTACGAGCAGTACTTC.

This chain links TRBV7-3 with TRBJ1-6, with D tentatively TRBD1 (6 bases). Germline values: CDR1 SGHTA, CDR2 FQGTGA. V lost 3 bases, J lost 7 bases, and 16 bases lay in between. The CDR3 sequence is 16 residues long. Here the CDR3 DNA reads TGTGCCAGCAGCTTGGGACCGGACAGCTCCAATTCACCCCTCCACTTT. Translated: CASSLGPDSSNSPLHF.

This clonotype was counted at least ten times. V and J are TRBV12-3 or TRBV12-4 and TRBJ2-4; D gene uncertain. The CDR3 runs 14 residues. Trimming pared 7 bases from V and 0 bases from J, leaving 10 bases between. The CDR3 loop is CASMARLAKNIQYF. Here the CDR3 DNA reads TGTGCCAGCATGGCGAGATTAGCCAAAAACATTCAGTACTTC.

This clonotype came up many times. This chain uses TRBV2 with TRBJ2-1; 9 bases line up with TRBD1. Germline V lookup: CDR1 SNHLY, CDR2 FYNNEI. CDR3 length: 15 residues. Unmatched junction bases numbered 6, after V lost 5 bases and J lost 4 bases. This CDR3 reads CASSPDRGPYNEQFF. CDR3 bases: TGTGCCAGCAGTCCGGACAGGGGCCCTTACAATGAGCAGTTCTTC.

The sample holds many counts of this clonotype. The chain joins TRBV12-3 or TRBV12-4 to TRBJ2-2; D gene uncertain. The CDR3 totals 14 residues. Trimming cost V 3 bases and J 6 bases, with 11 bases left between them. The CDR3, as DNA: TGTGCCAGCAGTTTCAACCAGTGGGCCGGGGAGCTGTTTTTT. This translates into CASSFNQWAGELFF.

In its sample, this clonotype was seen many times. Germline is not matched at one junction end, which may reflect a read error. The chain employs TRBV29-1 and TRBJ2-7, with 9 nucleotides matching TRBD1. This CDR3 region has 16 residues. Looked up from germline, CDR1 is SQVTM and CDR2 is ANQGSEA. DNA for the CDR3: TGCAGCGTCGAAGGGGTTGGACAGGGGAGCTCCTACGAGCAGTACTTC. This translates into CSVEGVGQGSSYEQYF.

This clonotype was found many times. The V gene is TRBV7-9, the J gene TRBJ2-1; D is unresolved. Germline lookup yields CDR1 SEHNR and CDR2 FQNEAQ (reference sequence). V shed 1 base and J shed 5 bases, with 12 bases lying between them. The length of the CDR3 is 15 residues. Here the CDR3 reads CASSLGHNIDNEQFF. The DNA for the CDR3 is TGTGCCAGCAGCTTAGGCCATAATATTGACAATGAGCAGTTCTTC. Complete variable domain (other parts from reference TRBV7-9 and TRBJ2-1): DTGVSQNPRHKITKRGQNVTFRCDPISEHNRLYWYRQTLGQGPEFLTYFQNEAQLEKSRLLSDRFSAERPKGSFSTLEIQRTEQGDSAMYLCASSLGHNIDNEQFFGPGTRLTVL.

This clonotype was seen at least ten times. This chain links TRBV12-3 or TRBV12-4 with TRBJ2-3, with TRBD1 identical over 7 bases. This CDR3 contains 15 residues. V was pared by 4 bases and J by 4 bases, with 8 bases of the junction left unmatched. As DNA, the CDR3 is TGTGCCAGCAGTTCCCAATGGACAGGTCCAGATACGCAGTATTTT. This gives the protein CASSSQWTGPDTQYF.

This clonotype was seen many times. The DNA is omitted, as the CDR3 cannot be located on it reliably, and the CDR3 follows TCRdb's listing. The chain uses TRBV21-1 and TRBJ2-1; the table's D call, TRBD1, was not checked against the DNA. TRBV21-1 is a documented pseudogene. The CDR3 spans 14 residues, counting both ends. CDR3: CASSNWAGGNEQFF.

In its sample, this clonotype was seen many times. This chain connects TRBV20-1 to TRBJ1-5; D is possibly TRBD1 (5 bases). The CDR3 covers 15 residues. Germline V gene sequence: CDR1 DFQATT, CDR2 SNEGSKA (reference sequence). Trimming pared 3 bases from V and 0 bases from J, leaving 12 bases between. The CDR3 DNA reads as TGCAGTGCTAGTGAGGGGCAGGCTAGCAATCAGCCCCAGCATTTT. Its translation is CSASEGQASNQPQHF.

This clonotype was counted ten times or more. The V call is TRBV29-1, the J call TRBJ1-5; D gene ambiguous. CDR3 length equals 12 residues. V lost 2 bases to trimming and J lost 7 bases, with 9 bases between them. CDR1 SQVTM and CDR2 ANQGSEA come from the germline V gene. CDR3 in amino acids: CSVESPGQPQHF. The CDR3, as DNA: TGCAGCGTTGAATCTCCCGGGCAGCCCCAGCATTTT. The full variable domain, completed using reference TRBV29-1 and TRBJ1-5, is SAVISQKPSRDICQRGTSLTIQCQVDSQVTMMFWYRQQPGQSLTLIATANQGSEATYESGFVIDKFPISRPNLTFSTLTVSNMSPEDSSIYLCSVESPGQPQHFGDGTRLSIL.

In this sample, this clonotype turned up many times. This chain uses TRBV5-1 with TRBJ1-1; D is ambiguous. V shed 0 bases and J shed 1 base, with 4 bases lying between them. CDR3 length equals 13 residues. Germline V gene lookup returns CDR1 SGHRS and CDR2 YFSETQ. In DNA, the CDR3 is TGCGCCAGCAGCTTGGCGGCGAACACTGAAGCTTTCTTT. It yields the protein CASSLAANTEAFF.